The following is a T cell receptor (beta chain) sequence with its context. Antigen: not known. The PCR made use of 60 Vbeta and 13 Jbeta primers. Sequencing used immunoSEQ multiplex PCR; TCRdb keeps in-frame clones, though not all of them. The sample has around 200,000 clones, 70% to 80% seen once. The sample is drawn from a study of cytomegalovirus exposure and HLA in healthy donors. Germline assignment: CDR1 LNHNV and CDR2 YYDKDF (reference sequence). Trimming cost V 0 bases and J 3 bases; bases outside gene matches: 7. This CDR3 spans 17 amino acids. General study findings and limits: Highest at DRB1 and lowest at HLA-C, TCR association rates differed among HLA loci in a later analysis. Later analysis suggested most CMV-associated TCR beta chains were HLA-restricted. What a later analysis reportedly showed was that an Asian-associated ancestry cluster had fewer N-insertions than the roughly 700-donor mean.

The chain joins TRBV15 to TRBJ2-2, with 7 bases aligning to TRBD2. The TCR was taken from a woman aged 30 to 39 in good health and CMV-seropositive. Input material: PBMCs. The CDR3 region is CATSREGGTTDTGELFF. In nucleotides, the CDR3 is TGTGCCACCAGCAGAGAAGGCGGGACTACGGACACCGGGGAGCTGTTTTTT.